The rows below give T cell receptor beta chains drawn from one sample of a study of CD8 T cells in ankylosing spondylitis. Using its own MiXCR run on the 5' RACE reads, TCRdb lists one record per CDR3 protein. The sample carries some 300,000 distinct CDR3 sequences, less than 25% recorded once. Sequencing was carried out using blood, either unsorted or a sorted T cell fraction (not recorded which). These receptors all come from a female donor with ankylosing spondylitis or in good health (not recorded which). CDR3s include the opening cysteine and the closing phenylalanine or tryptophan. A D gene is named only where the DNA matches it firmly. Part of the rows lack a size; the others show once, few, many or a class for expanded clones.

CDR3aa,CDR3nt,v_gene,j_gene,d_gene,abundance
CASSQAVWGAQNIQYF,TGTGCCAGCAGCCAAGCGGTTTGGGGTGCCCAAAACATTCAGTACTTC,TRBV4-2,TRBJ2-4,.,many
CATSRDRRGSEPQHF,TGTGCCACCAGCAGAGATAGGAGGGGCTCGGAGCCCCAGCATTTT,TRBV15,TRBJ1-5,.,.
CASSFGTSGAIETQYF,TGTGCCAGCAGTTTCGGGACTAGCGGAGCAATAGAGACCCAGTACTTC,TRBV12-3/TRBV12-4,TRBJ2-5,TRBD2,few
CSARGSSWMKASTGELFF,TGCAGTGCTAGAGGGTCTAGCTGGATGAAAGCGAGCACCGGGGAGCTGTTTTTT,TRBV20-1,TRBJ2-2,.,few
CASSLTGEGGREYF,TGTGCCAGCAGCTTAACTGGAGAGGGGGGTCGAGAGTACTTC,TRBV7-2,TRBJ2-7,.,.
CSAGQLNTEAFF,TGCAGCGCCGGACAGCTGAACACTGAAGCTTTCTTT,TRBV29-1,TRBJ1-1,.,.
CASSSGGPSYNEQFF,TGTGCCAGCAGTTCGGGGGGCCCCTCCTACAATGAGCAGTTCTTC,TRBV6-2/TRBV6-3,TRBJ2-1,.,many
CSARTGVGQPQHF,TGCAGTGCCAGGACAGGGGTGGGTCAGCCCCAGCATTTT,TRBV20-1,TRBJ1-5,TRBD1,few
CASSTGPGHVNTGELFF,TGTGCCAGCAGCACCGGACCGGGACACGTGAACACCGGGGAGCTGTTTTTT,TRBV9,TRBJ2-2,.,.
CASSFSGRSETQYF,TGTGCCAGCAGCTTTAGCGGGAGGAGTGAGACCCAGTACTTC,TRBV9,TRBJ2-5,TRBD2,many
CASSLALAGVNEQFF,TGTGCCAGCAGTTTAGCACTAGCGGGAGTCAATGAGCAGTTCTTC,TRBV12-3/TRBV12-4,TRBJ2-1,TRBD2,many
CASSRPQGEQYF,TGCGCCAGCAGCCGTCCCCAGGGCGAGCAGTACTTC,TRBV5-1,TRBJ2-7,.,few